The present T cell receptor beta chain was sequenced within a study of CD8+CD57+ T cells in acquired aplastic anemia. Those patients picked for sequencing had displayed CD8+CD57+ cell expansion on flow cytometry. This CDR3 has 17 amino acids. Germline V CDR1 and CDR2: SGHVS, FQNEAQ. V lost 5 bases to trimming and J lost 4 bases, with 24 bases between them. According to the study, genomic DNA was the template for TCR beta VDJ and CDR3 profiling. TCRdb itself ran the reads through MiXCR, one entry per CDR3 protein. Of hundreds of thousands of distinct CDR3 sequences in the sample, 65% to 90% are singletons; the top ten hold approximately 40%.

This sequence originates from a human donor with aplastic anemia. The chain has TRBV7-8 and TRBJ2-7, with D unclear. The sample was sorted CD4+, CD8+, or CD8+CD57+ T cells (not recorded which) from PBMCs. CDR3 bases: TGTGCCAGCAGCCAAGAACCAGAGACCGACGCGCAGTACGAGCAGTACTTC. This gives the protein CASSQEPETDAQYEQYF.